The text below deals with one TCR beta chain. The record originates from a study of shared T cell receptors in the human thymus. TCRdb's table, derived via immunoSEQ multiplex PCR, lists solely in-frame clones and lacks some. The table has more than 300,000 clones, 95% seen once; the top ten hold approximately 0.02%. The germline V gene encodes CDR1 SNHLY and CDR2 FYNNEI. CDR3 size: 14 residues. The trim removed 4 bases at V and 2 bases at J, leaving 5 bases unmatched. This clonotype was sampled from a human donor. This sequence joins TRBV2 and TRBJ2-7, with 7 bases aligning to TRBD1. Specimen: thymocytes. CDR3: CASSATGAPYEQYF. The CDR3 DNA reads TGTGCCAGCAGTGCAACAGGGGCCCCCTACGAGCAGTACTTC.